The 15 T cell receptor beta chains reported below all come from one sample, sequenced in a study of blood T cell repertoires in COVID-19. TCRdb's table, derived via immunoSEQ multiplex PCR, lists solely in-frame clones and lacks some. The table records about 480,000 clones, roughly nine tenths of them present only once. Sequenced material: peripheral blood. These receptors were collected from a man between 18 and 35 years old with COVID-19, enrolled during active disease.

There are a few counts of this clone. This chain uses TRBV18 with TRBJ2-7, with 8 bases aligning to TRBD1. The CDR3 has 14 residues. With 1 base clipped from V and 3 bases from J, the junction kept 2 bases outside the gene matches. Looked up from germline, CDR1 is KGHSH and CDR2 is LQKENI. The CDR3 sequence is CASSPRTGHYEQYF. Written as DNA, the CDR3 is TGTGCCAGCTCACCACGGACAGGGCACTACGAGCAGTACTTC.

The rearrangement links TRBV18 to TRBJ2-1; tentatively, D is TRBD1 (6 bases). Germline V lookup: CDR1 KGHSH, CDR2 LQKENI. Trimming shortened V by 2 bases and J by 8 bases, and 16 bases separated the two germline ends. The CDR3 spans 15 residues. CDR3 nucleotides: TGTGCCAGCTCACCAATGGGGTCCAACAGGGATGAGCAGTTCTTC. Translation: CASSPMGSNRDEQFF.

The CDR3 sequence: CASTPRAGDNYGYTF. CDR3 nucleotide sequence: TGCGCCAGCACCCCAAGGGCAGGGGATAACTATGGCTACACCTTC. The rearrangement uses TRBV5-1 and TRBJ1-2; TRBD1 is a possible D gene (6 bases). The V gene lost 6 bases and the J gene lost 1 base, with 16 bases spanning the gap. Per germline, CDR1 SGHRS and CDR2 YFSETQ. The CDR3 is 15 residues long.

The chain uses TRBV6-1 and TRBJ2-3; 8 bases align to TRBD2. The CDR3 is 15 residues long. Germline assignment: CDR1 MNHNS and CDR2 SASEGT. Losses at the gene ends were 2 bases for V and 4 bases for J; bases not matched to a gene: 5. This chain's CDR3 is CASSEIGGGPDTQYF. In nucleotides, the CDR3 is TGTGCCAGCAGTGAAATCGGGGGGGGCCCAGATACGCAGTATTTT.

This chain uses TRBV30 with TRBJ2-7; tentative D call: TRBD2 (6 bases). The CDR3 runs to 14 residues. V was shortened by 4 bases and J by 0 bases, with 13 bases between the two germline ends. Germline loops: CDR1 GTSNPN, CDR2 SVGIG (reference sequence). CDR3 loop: CAWKPPGSSYEQYF. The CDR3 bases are TGTGCCTGGAAGCCCCCCGGGAGCTCCTACGAGCAGTACTTC.

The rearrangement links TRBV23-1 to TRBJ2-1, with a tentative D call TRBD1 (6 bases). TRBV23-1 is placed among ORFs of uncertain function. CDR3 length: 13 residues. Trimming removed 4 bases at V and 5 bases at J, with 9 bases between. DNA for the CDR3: TGCGCCAGCAGTCGGGCAGGGGACAATGAGCAGTTCTTC. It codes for CASSRAGDNEQFF.

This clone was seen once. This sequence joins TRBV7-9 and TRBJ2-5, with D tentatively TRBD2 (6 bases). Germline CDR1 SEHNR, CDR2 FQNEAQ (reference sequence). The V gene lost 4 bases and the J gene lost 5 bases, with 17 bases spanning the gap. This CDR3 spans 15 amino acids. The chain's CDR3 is CASSSRLEVEETQYF. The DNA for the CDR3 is TGTGCCAGCAGCTCCCGACTAGAGGTGGAGGAGACCCAGTACTTC.

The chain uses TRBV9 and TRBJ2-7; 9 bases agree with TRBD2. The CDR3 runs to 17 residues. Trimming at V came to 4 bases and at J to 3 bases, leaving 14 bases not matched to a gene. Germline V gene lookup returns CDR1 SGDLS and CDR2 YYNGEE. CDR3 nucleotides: TGTGCCAGCAGCCCTAGGGCGGGAGGGGGTCCTCTCTACGAGCAGTACTTC. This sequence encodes CASSPRAGGGPLYEQYF.

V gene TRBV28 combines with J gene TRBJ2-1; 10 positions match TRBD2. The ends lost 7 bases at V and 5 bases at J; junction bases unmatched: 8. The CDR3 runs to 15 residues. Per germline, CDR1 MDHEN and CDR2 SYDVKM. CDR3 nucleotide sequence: TGTGCCAGCAAATCCCCCACTAGCGGGGACAATGAGCAGTTCTTC. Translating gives CASKSPTSGDNEQFF.

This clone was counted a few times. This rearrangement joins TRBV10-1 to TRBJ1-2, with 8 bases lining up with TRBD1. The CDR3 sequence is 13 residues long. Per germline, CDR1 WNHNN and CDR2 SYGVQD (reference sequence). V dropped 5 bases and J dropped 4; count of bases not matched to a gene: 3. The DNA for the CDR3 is TGCGCCAGCAGTCCGGACAGGGCCTATGGCTACACCTTC. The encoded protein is CASSPDRAYGYTF.

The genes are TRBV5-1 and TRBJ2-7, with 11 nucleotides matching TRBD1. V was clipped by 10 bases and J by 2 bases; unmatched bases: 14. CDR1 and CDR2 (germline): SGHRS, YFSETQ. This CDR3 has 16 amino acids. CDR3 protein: CACTERAGQGAYEQYF. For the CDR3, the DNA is TGCGCCTGCACCGAAAGAGCGGGACAGGGGGCCTACGAGCAGTACTTC. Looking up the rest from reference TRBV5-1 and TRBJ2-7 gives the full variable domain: KAGVTQTPRYLIKTRGQQVTLSCSPISGHRSVSWYQQTPGQGLQFLFEYFSETQRNKGNFPGRFSGRQFSNSRSEMNVSTLELGDSALYLCACTERAGQGAYEQYFGPGTRLTVT.

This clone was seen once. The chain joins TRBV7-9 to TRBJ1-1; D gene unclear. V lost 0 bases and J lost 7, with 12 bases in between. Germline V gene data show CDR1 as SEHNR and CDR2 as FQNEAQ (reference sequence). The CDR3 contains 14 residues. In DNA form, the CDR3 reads TGTGCCAGCAGCTTAGCGCTTAGTGGTTATGAAGCTTTCTTT. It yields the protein CASSLALSGYEAFF.

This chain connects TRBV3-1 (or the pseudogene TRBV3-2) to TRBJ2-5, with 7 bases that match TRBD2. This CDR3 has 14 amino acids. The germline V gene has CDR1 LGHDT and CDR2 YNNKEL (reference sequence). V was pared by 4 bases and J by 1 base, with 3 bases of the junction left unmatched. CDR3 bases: TGTGCCAGCAGCCCGAGCGGGACCCAAGAGACCCAGTACTTC. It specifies CASSPSGTQETQYF.

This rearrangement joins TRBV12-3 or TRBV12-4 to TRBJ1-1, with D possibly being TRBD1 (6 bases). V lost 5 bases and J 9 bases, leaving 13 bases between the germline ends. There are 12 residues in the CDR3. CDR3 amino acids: CASSERQVQAFF. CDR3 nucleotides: TGTGCCAGCAGTGAACGACAGGTTCAAGCTTTCTTT.

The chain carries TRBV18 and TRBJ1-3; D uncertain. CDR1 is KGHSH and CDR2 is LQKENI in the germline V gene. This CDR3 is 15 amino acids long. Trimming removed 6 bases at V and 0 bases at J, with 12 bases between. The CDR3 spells CASSGVLSSGNTIYF. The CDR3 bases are TGTGCCAGCTCCGGGGTGCTTTCCTCTGGAAACACCATATATTTT.